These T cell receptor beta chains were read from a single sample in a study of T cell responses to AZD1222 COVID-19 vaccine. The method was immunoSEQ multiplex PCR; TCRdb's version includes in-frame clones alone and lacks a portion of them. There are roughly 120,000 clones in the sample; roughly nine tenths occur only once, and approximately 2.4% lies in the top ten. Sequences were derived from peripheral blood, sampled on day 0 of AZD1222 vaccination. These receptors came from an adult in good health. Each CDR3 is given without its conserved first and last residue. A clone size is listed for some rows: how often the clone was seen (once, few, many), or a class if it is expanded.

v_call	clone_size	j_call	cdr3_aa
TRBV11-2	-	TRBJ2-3	ASSLRSREPTDTQY
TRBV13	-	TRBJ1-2	ASRFEGVGGYT
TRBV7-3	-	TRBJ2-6	ASSPGQGAISGANVLT
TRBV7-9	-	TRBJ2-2	ASSSAGTGVETGELF
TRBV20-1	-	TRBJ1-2	SASLSYSGYT
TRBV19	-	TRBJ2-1	ASTPLHSSYNEQF
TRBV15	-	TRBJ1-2	ATSSGGANGYT
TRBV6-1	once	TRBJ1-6	ASSEVVAGWNNSPLH
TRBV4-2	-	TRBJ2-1	ASSRGLAIEQF
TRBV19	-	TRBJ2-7	ASSTSPTLSYEQY
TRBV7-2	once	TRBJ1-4	ASSPYRGANEKLF
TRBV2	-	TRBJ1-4	ASMGTTNEKLF
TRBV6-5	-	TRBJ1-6	ASRVRASISPLH
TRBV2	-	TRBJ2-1	ASSYRDPSYNEQF